This is a list of T cell receptor beta chains from one sample in a study of T-cell memory formation after mild COVID-19. TCRdb redid the calling of the 5' RACE reads with MiXCR, one entry per CDR3 protein. Seen here are approximately 210,000 distinct CDR3 sequences, about 10% observed once, and the top ten hold 3% to 3.5%. Input material: PBMCs or a T cell subset sorted from them (not recorded which). These receptors originate from a man aged 18-30 years who had mild COVID-19 (a few samples of this study predate the infection). Cell type and time point are not known. Each CDR3 is given with its conserved first and last residue. The D gene is left open where the match is weak. The size of a clone is reported for some rows only, either as once, few or many, or as a class for expanded clones.

D,J,V,size,CDR3,DNA
TRBD1,TRBJ2-5,TRBV12-3/TRBV12-4,many,CASSLYRGKETQYF,TGTGCCAGCAGTTTATACAGGGGTAAAGAGACCCAGTACTTC
NA,TRBJ1-5,TRBV28,NA,CATARKNQPQHF,TGTGCCACGGCCAGGAAGAATCAGCCCCAGCATTTT
TRBD2,TRBJ2-3,TRBV6-2/TRBV6-3,few,CASRGGGAEDTQYF,TGTGCCAGCAGAGGCGGGGGGGCCGAAGATACGCAGTATTTT
NA,TRBJ1-5,TRBV20-1,few,CSATPHSNQPQHF,TGCAGTGCTACACCGCATAGCAATCAGCCCCAGCATTTT
NA,TRBJ2-5,TRBV11-2,NA,CASSLGDRETQYF,TGTGCCAGCAGCTTAGGCGATCGGGAGACCCAGTACTTC
NA,TRBJ2-3,TRBV5-6,NA,CASSLGGEITDTQYF,TGTGCCAGCAGCTTGGGGGGTGAGATCACAGATACGCAGTATTTT
TRBD2,TRBJ2-1,TRBV7-9,NA,CASSFPGGGYNEQFF,TGTGCCAGCAGCTTTCCGGGCGGGGGCTACAATGAGCAGTTCTTC
TRBD1,TRBJ1-3,TRBV6-5,NA,CASSYLGTAFSGNTIYF,TGTGCCAGCAGTTACTTAGGGACAGCCTTCTCTGGAAACACCATATATTTT
TRBD1,TRBJ2-1,TRBV7-9,NA,CASSSMGDSRNEQFF,TGTGCCAGCAGCTCCATGGGGGACAGCCGCAATGAGCAGTTCTTC
NA,TRBJ2-7,TRBV4-1,few,CASSQGPGGIGYEQYF,TGCGCCAGCAGCCAAGGTCCGGGGGGCATAGGCTACGAGCAGTACTTC
TRBD1,TRBJ2-3,TRBV6-1,few,CASGSGQGSDTQYF,TGTGCCAGCGGCTCGGGACAGGGATCAGATACGCAGTATTTT
TRBD2,TRBJ2-1,TRBV5-1,many,CASSGSSGGSHNEQFF,TGCGCCAGCAGCGGCTCTAGCGGGGGTAGTCACAATGAGCAGTTCTTC
NA,TRBJ2-6,TRBV5-1,few,CASQGQANVLTF,TGCGCCTCTCAGGGGCAAGCCAACGTCCTGACTTTC
NA,TRBJ2-3,TRBV12-3/TRBV12-4,NA,CASSFGVGADTQYF,TGTGCCAGCAGTTTCGGGGTGGGGGCAGATACGCAGTATTTT
TRBD1,TRBJ2-1,TRBV24-1,NA,CATSDSGQRSLGEQFF,TGTGCCACCAGTGATTCGGGACAGCGATCCCTGGGTGAGCAGTTCTTC
TRBD2,TRBJ2-5,TRBV20-1,few,CSGGRTSKETQYF,TGCAGTGGAGGGAGGACTAGTAAAGAGACCCAGTACTTC
NA,TRBJ2-3,TRBV2,few,CASVLGKAQYF,TGTGCCAGCGTCCTGGGGAAGGCGCAGTATTTT
NA,TRBJ1-6,TRBV27,NA,CASSLSPGLGSDSPLHF,TGTGCCAGCAGTCTAAGCCCGGGATTAGGCTCTGATTCACCCCTCCACTTT
TRBD1,TRBJ2-5,TRBV15,NA,CATSRDGRGRETQYF,TGTGCCACCAGCAGAGATGGTAGGGGGCGAGAGACCCAGTACTTC
NA,TRBJ2-2,TRBV6-5,NA,CASSYNRVRGTGELFF,TGTGCCAGCAGTTACAACAGGGTTAGGGGGACCGGGGAGCTGTTTTTT
TRBD1,TRBJ1-2,TRBV6-2/TRBV6-3,many,CASSQSSTGDSSYGYTF,TGTGCCAGCAGTCAATCATCGACAGGGGATTCCAGCTATGGCTACACCTTC
NA,TRBJ2-1,TRBV5-1,few,CASSSDWANEQFF,TGCGCCAGCAGCTCCGACTGGGCCAATGAGCAGTTCTTC